Listed below are T cell receptor beta chains from one sample, sequenced in a study of identical twins. TCRdb re-called the 5' RACE reads with MiXCR, one entry per CDR3 protein. The sample consists of about 520,000 distinct CDR3 sequences, roughly a fifth of them appearing once. The data were also submitted as part of a second study, on T cells expressing NK-cell markers.

The sequencing input was CD4+ T cells sorted from blood. The origin of the receptors is a woman aged 18-29 years in good health. The CDR3 runs from the conserved cysteine through the conserved F or W. Each record gives: V gene, clone size, J gene, D gene, CDR3 protein, CDR3 DNA. D genes are given only for firm matches. Size tells how often a clone was seen (once, few, many) or the class of an expanded clone, and some rows leave it out.

>TRBV20-1|few|TRBJ2-3|-
CSATDPPRGTDTQYF
TGCAGTGCTACCGACCCCCCAAGGGGCACAGATACGCAGTATTTT
>TRBV20-1|few|TRBJ2-6|-
CSASFAGSGANVLTF
TGCAGTGCTAGTTTTGCAGGCTCTGGGGCCAACGTCCTGACTTTC
>TRBV12-3/TRBV12-4|-|TRBJ2-2|TRBD1
CASSPGQGSGELFF
TGTGCCAGCAGTCCGGGACAGGGTTCTGGGGAGCTGTTTTTT
>TRBV4-2|few|TRBJ1-4|TRBD1
CASSPTGRGEKLFF
TGTGCCAGCAGCCCGACAGGGCGAGGAGAAAAACTGTTTTTT
>TRBV12-3/TRBV12-4|few|TRBJ1-5|TRBD1
CASSTTGGNNQPQHF
TGTGCCAGCAGTACGACAGGGGGCAACAATCAGCCCCAGCATTTT
>TRBV7-3|few|TRBJ2-7|-
CASSQYRTAYEQYF
TGTGCCAGCAGCCAATACAGGACGGCCTACGAGCAGTACTTC
>TRBV29-1|few|TRBJ2-1|TRBD2
CSVPGWGRAGNEQFF
TGCAGCGTACCAGGTTGGGGGAGGGCCGGGAATGAGCAGTTCTTC
>TRBV5-1|few|TRBJ2-1|-
CASSLFGMEDEQFF
TGCGCCAGCAGCTTGTTTGGTATGGAGGATGAGCAGTTCTTC
>TRBV6-5|-|TRBJ2-5|TRBD2
CASSSLTSGRGTQYF
TGTGCCAGCAGTTCTCTGACTAGCGGGAGGGGGACCCAGTACTTC
>TRBV6-1|few|TRBJ2-1|TRBD2
CASTGTSGIVGYNEQFF
TGTGCCAGCACCGGGACTAGCGGGATCGTGGGCTACAATGAGCAGTTCTTC
>TRBV29-1|few|TRBJ2-1|-
CSVVEGGFFHNEQFF
TGCAGCGTTGTAGAGGGGGGATTTTTCCACAATGAGCAGTTCTTC
>TRBV7-2|-|TRBJ2-7|TRBD2
CASSLAGSSGGYEQYF
TGTGCCAGCAGCTTAGCTGGGTCTAGCGGTGGCTACGAGCAGTACTTC
>TRBV12-3/TRBV12-4|few|TRBJ1-2|-
CASSFPVGRGYTF
TGTGCCAGCAGTTTTCCGGTTGGGAGAGGCTACACCTTC
>TRBV20-1|-|TRBJ2-7|TRBD2
CSARVERGDYEQYF
TGCAGTGCTAGAGTGGAGCGGGGTGACTACGAGCAGTACTTC
>TRBV6-2/TRBV6-3|-|TRBJ1-2|-
CAGSRQGANYGYTF
TGTGCCGGTAGTAGGCAGGGTGCAAACTATGGCTACACCTTC
>TRBV30|many|TRBJ1-1|-
CAWSWGETEAFF
TGTGCCTGGAGTTGGGGTGAAACTGAAGCTTTCTTT
>TRBV12-3/TRBV12-4|many|TRBJ1-5|-
CASSPQNQPQHF
TGTGCCAGCAGTCCTCAAAATCAGCCCCAGCATTTT
>TRBV7-9|few|TRBJ1-1|-
CASTFARGLGHTEAFF
TGTGCCAGCACCTTCGCACGCGGACTGGGGCACACTGAAGCTTTCTTT